This entry describes one T cell receptor (beta chain). Its specificity is not known. The sample comes from a study of blood T cells in healthy people across ages. Broader study findings: Since the PBMCs were unsorted, naive and antigen-experienced cells could not be conclusively compared. Comparison with aged donors showed that long-lived donors had more naive CD4+ cells and higher diversity.

A second about 6 to 11 cycle PCR used barcoded and J-beta primers. TCRdb processed the 5' RACE reads anew with MiXCR; each CDR3 protein has one entry. The repertoire has approximately 700,000 distinct CDR3 sequences, 32% of them found once; the top ten carry 15% to 17%. Deletions cut 3 bases from V and 7 bases from J, with 13 bases between. Germline values: CDR1 SGHNT, CDR2 YYREEE (reference sequence). The CDR3 has 14 residues. Sequenced input: blood. The V call is TRBV5-4, the J call TRBJ2-2; D gene uncertain. The receptor was derived from a woman older than 75 in good health. This chain's CDR3 is CASSWGRADGELFF. The CDR3 DNA follows: TGTGCCAGCAGCTGGGGAAGGGCGGACGGGGAGCTGTTTTTT.